The 2 T cell receptor beta chains below come from one sample, sequenced in a study of cytomegalovirus exposure and HLA in healthy donors. TCRdb's table, derived via immunoSEQ multiplex PCR, lists solely in-frame clones and lacks some. The sample has about 160,000 clones; 70% to 90% are singletons. The sequenced sample was PBMCs. The receptors were sampled from a man between 25 and 39 years old in good health and CMV-seropositive.

J is TRBJ2-7 and V is TRBV5-5, with D possibly matching TRBD2 (7 bases). The CDR3 length is 13 residues. The germline V and J ends were trimmed by 2 bases and 5 bases, with 11 bases remaining between them. The germline gives CDR1 SGHKS, CDR2 YYEKEE (reference sequence). CDR3 DNA: TGTGCCAGCAGCTTCCGGGGGGACAACGAGCAGTACTTC. Its protein product is CASSFRGDNEQYF.

This clone occurred a few times. The chain uses TRBV13 and TRBJ1-6, with a weak D call TRBD1 (5 bases). In germline, CDR1 is PRHDT, CDR2 FYEKMQ (reference sequence). Trimming took off 5 bases at V and 7 bases at J, with 15 bases between the two ends. The CDR3 runs to 15 residues. The CDR3 is CASSLRQTSNSPLHF. CDR3 nucleotides: TGTGCCAGCAGCCTCCGACAGACCTCCAATTCACCCCTCCACTTT.